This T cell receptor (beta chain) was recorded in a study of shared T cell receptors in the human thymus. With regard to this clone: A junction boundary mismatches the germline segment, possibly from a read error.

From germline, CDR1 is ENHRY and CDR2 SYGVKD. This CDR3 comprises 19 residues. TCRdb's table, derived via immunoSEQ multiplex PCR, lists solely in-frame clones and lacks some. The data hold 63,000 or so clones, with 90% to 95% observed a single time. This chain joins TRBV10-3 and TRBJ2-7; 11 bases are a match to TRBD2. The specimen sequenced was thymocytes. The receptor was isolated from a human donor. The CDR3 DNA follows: TGTGCCATCAGTGAGTCGGGCAGGGGTGTACTAGCGGGGGCCCTCGGGGTTGACTTC. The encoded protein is CAISESGRGVLAGALGVDF.